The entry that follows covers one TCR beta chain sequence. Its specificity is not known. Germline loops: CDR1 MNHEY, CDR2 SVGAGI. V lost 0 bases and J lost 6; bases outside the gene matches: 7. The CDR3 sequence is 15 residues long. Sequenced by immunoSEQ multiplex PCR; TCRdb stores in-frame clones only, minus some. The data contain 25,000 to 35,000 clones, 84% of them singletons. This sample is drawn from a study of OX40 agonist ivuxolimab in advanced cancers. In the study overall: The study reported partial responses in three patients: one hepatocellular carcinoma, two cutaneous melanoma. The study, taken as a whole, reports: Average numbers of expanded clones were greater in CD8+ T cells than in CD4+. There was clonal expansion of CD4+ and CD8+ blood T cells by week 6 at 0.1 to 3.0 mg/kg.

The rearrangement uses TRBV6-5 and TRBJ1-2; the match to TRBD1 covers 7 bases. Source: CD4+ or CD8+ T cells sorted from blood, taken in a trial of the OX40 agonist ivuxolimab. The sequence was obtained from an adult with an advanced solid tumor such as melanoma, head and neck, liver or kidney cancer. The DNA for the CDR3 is TGTGCCAGCAGTTACTCGAGAGGAGGGGGCAATGGCTACACCTTC. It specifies CASSYSRGGGNGYTF.